These 15 T cell receptor beta chains share one sample of origin, sequenced in a study of blood T cell repertoires in COVID-19. TCRdb keeps only in-frame clones here, not all; method: immunoSEQ multiplex PCR. Here the sample spans 40,000 or so clones, about 89% being singletons. Material: peripheral blood. These receptors originate from a woman in her twenties or thirties in a cohort sampled during active COVID-19.

The chain carries TRBV28 and TRBJ2-7; 11 positions match TRBD2. The length of the CDR3 is 15 residues. Germline V gene data show CDR1 as MDHEN and CDR2 as SYDVKM. The V segment lost 5 bases and the J segment 6 bases; nucleotides outside the gene matches: 9. Here the CDR3 DNA reads TGTGCCAGCAGTATCCGACTAGCGGGAACGATCGAGCAGTACTTC. It is translated as CASSIRLAGTIEQYF.

The chain is built from TRBV19 and TRBJ1-4; D unclear. The germline gives CDR1 LNHDA, CDR2 SQIVND (reference sequence). The CDR3 contains 12 residues. V lost 5 bases and J 4 bases, leaving 5 bases between the germline ends. The CDR3 sequence is CASSGVNEKLFF. As DNA, the CDR3 is TGTGCCAGTAGTGGAGTTAATGAAAAACTGTTTTTT.

The chain is built from TRBV7-6 and TRBJ2-5, with D maybe TRBD2 (5 bases). V lost 3 bases, J lost 5 bases, and 16 bases lay in between. This CDR3 is built from 15 residues. Germline V gene data show CDR1 as SGHVS and CDR2 as FNYEAQ. The CDR3 reads CASSLPSPILETQYF. The CDR3 region has the DNA TGTGCCAGCAGCTTGCCTAGCCCCATTCTCGAGACCCAGTACTTC.

This clone came up once. This chain links TRBV7-9 with TRBJ2-3, with a weak D call TRBD2 (6 bases). The CDR3 runs 17 residues. Germline CDR1 SEHNR, CDR2 FQNEAQ (reference sequence). Trimming pared 5 bases from V and 0 bases from J, leaving 18 bases between. CDR3 bases: TGTGCCAGCAGCCCTATCCGGGGGAGGAAGAGCACAGATACGCAGTATTTT. Its protein is CASSPIRGRKSTDTQYF.

This chain connects TRBV19 to TRBJ2-5; the D gene is possibly TRBD2 (5 bases). Deletions cut 3 bases from V and 2 bases from J, with 10 bases between. Germline V gene data show CDR1 as LNHDA and CDR2 as SQIVND (reference sequence). The CDR3 extends over 14 amino acids. This CDR3 is CASSIGSLQETQYF. For the CDR3, the DNA is TGTGCCAGTAGTATTGGGAGTCTACAAGAGACCCAGTACTTC.

The chain combines TRBV5-4 with TRBJ1-2; no definite D call. Germline CDR1 SGHNT, CDR2 YYREEE (reference sequence). V was shortened by 4 bases and J by 5 bases, with 18 bases between the two germline ends. This CDR3 spans 15 amino acids. CDR3: CASSPNIGSSYGYTF. CDR3 in DNA: TGTGCCAGCAGCCCGAATATAGGGAGTTCTTATGGCTACACCTTC.

The chain links TRBV30 to TRBJ2-7; a weak D match, TRBD2 (6 bases). Between the trimmed V and J ends, which lost 3 bases and 4 bases, there was a span of 16 bases. Germline V gene data show CDR1 as GTSNPN and CDR2 as SVGIG (reference sequence). CDR3 length: 14 amino acids. CDR3 in amino acids: CAWRRAGLGYEQYF. Written as DNA, the CDR3 is TGTGCCTGGAGAAGAGCGGGTCTCGGGTACGAGCAGTACTTC.

This sequence joins TRBV18 and TRBJ2-7, with 7 positions matching TRBD1. The junction had 5 bases not matched to a gene; V was cut back by 9 bases and J by 3 bases. Germline loops: CDR1 KGHSH, CDR2 LQKENI. The CDR3 spans 12 residues. CDR3 DNA sequence: TGTGCCAGTTCTACAGGGGTCTACGAGCAGTACTTC. Translated: CASSTGVYEQYF.

The V and J genes are TRBV7-2 and TRBJ2-1; possible D gene TRBD1, 6 bases. The CDR3 extends over 14 amino acids. Trimming removed 4 bases from V and 6 bases from J, with 13 bases in between. Germline assignment: CDR1 SGHTA and CDR2 FQGNSA. CDR3 sequence: CASSSSGAFNEQFF. In DNA, the CDR3 is TGTGCCAGCAGCTCATCAGGGGCCTTCAATGAGCAGTTCTTC.

In this sample, this clone turned up once. The chain uses TRBV3-1 (or the pseudogene TRBV3-2) and TRBJ2-3; D may be TRBD2 (5 bases). This CDR3 spans 14 amino acids. The V gene's germline CDR1 is LGHDT and CDR2 YNNKEL (reference sequence). V was cut by 6 bases and J by 1 base, with 11 bases left in between. The CDR3: CASRPSGRTDTQYF. The CDR3 DNA reads TGTGCCAGCAGACCGAGCGGTCGCACAGATACGCAGTATTTT.

The chain joins TRBV7-3 to TRBJ2-3; 7 bases fit TRBD2. This CDR3 comprises 15 residues. V was clipped by 2 bases and J by 4 bases; unmatched bases: 6. The germline V gene has CDR1 SGHTA and CDR2 FQGTGA. CDR3 in DNA: TGTGCCAGCAGCTTATTAGGCGGGAGCTCAGATACGCAGTATTTT. Translated, it gives CASSLLGGSSDTQYF.

In the case of this clone: One end of the junction does not line up with germline, which may come from a read error. CDR3 sequence reads: CSAEGRRDSTF. The CDR3 DNA reads TGCAGTGCCGAGGGACGACGGGACAGCACATTT. This chain uses TRBV20-1 with TRBJ1-1, with 7 bases matching TRBD1. This CDR3 region has 11 residues. Germline assignment: CDR1 DFQATT and CDR2 SNEGSKA (reference sequence).

Only one count was recorded for this clone. CDR3 in DNA: TGTGCCAGCAGCGTAGCGGGGAGGAAGGATGAAAAACTGTTTTTT. Amino acid sequence: CASSVAGRKDEKLFF. The rearrangement uses TRBV9 and TRBJ1-4; no firm D call. The germline V and J ends were trimmed by 0 bases and 6 bases, with 12 bases remaining between them. CDR1 SGDLS and CDR2 YYNGEE come from the germline V gene. The CDR3 is 15 residues long.

The chain carries TRBV19 and TRBJ1-1, with D unclear. CDR1 and CDR2 from the germline V gene are LNHDA and SQIVND (reference sequence). This CDR3 comprises 11 residues. Between the trimmed V and J ends, which lost 8 bases and 4 bases, there was a span of 8 bases. DNA for the CDR3: TGTGCCAGTGGTCGAGGCACTGAAGCTTTCTTT. Amino acids: CASGRGTEAFF.

This clone was observed a few times. J is TRBJ2-1 and V is TRBV6-4, with 10 nucleotides matching TRBD1. CDR3 length equals 16 residues. The V gene end was trimmed by 3 bases and the J gene end by 8 bases; junction bases not matched to a gene: 10. Germline loops: CDR1 MRHNA, CDR2 SNTAGT. The CDR3 bases are TGTGCCAGCAGTGAACTATCGGGGACAGGGGTCCATGAGCAGTTCTTC. Its translation is CASSELSGTGVHEQFF.